This T cell receptor (beta chain) was found in a study of response to subunit inactivated influenza vaccine. Regarding the study as a whole: After each seasonal influenza vaccination, few new T cells are recruited, the authors suggested.

TCRdb re-called the RT-PCR reads through MiXCR, storing one row per CDR3 protein. The table records around 540,000 distinct CDR3 sequences, roughly 12% of them present only once. This clonotype occurred many times. The antigen is undetermined. The CDR3 extends over 15 amino acids. The germline CDR1 and CDR2 sequences are MRHNA and SNTAGT. V lost 4 bases, J lost 2 bases, and 12 bases lay in between. The specimen comprised PBMCs from blood, sampled on the day of vaccination. This sequence was found in a man aged 45-65 years who received an inactivated influenza vaccine. The chain has TRBV6-4 and TRBJ2-1; a possible D gene is TRBD2 (6 bases). As DNA, the CDR3 is TGTGCCAGCAGTGCGGCGCCGGGAGCCTACAATGAGCAGTTCTTC. Amino acids: CASSAAPGAYNEQFF.